Given below is one TCR beta chain in context. This sample was included in a study of cytomegalovirus exposure and HLA in healthy donors. Per the germline V gene, CDR1 is SQVTM and CDR2 is ANQGSEA. The CDR3 length is 17 residues. V trimming: 3 bases; J trimming: 3 bases; junction bases outside the gene matches: 11. Primers: 60 Vbeta forward and 13 Jbeta reverse. TCRdb's copy holds only in-frame clones and misses some; the assay was immunoSEQ multiplex PCR. The sample yields roughly 120,000 clones, around 76% seen once. The source material was PBMCs. V gene TRBV29-1 combines with J gene TRBJ2-4; TRBD2 agrees at 10 bases. The source is a woman aged 55 to 70 in good health and CMV-seropositive. CDR3 residues: CSVEGSGRRWGKNIQYF. As DNA, the CDR3 is TGCAGCGTTGAGGGTAGCGGGAGGCGGTGGGGCAAAAACATTCAGTACTTC.